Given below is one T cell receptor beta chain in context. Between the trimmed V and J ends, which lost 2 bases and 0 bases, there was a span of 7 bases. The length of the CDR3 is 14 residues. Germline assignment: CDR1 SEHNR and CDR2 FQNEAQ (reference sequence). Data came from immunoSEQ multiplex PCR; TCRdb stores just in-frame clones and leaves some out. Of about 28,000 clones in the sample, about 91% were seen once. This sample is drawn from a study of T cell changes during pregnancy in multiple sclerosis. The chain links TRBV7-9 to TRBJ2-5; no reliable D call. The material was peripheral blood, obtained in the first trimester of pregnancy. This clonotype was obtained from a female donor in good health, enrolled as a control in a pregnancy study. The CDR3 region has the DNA TGTGCCAGCAGCTTAACGGAGTACCAAGAGACCCAGTACTTC. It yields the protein CASSLTEYQETQYF.